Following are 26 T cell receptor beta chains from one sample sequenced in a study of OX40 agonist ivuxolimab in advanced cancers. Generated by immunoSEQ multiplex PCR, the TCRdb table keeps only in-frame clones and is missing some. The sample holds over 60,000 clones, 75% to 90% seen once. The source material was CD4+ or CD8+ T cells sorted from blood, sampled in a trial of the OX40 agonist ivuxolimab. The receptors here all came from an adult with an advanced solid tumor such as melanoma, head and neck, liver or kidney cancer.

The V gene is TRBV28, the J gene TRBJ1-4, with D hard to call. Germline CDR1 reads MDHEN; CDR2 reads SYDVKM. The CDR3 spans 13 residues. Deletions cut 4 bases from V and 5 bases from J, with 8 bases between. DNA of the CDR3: TGTGCCAGCAGTTCGCCGGGAAATGAAAAACTGTTTTTT. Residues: CASSSPGNEKLFF.

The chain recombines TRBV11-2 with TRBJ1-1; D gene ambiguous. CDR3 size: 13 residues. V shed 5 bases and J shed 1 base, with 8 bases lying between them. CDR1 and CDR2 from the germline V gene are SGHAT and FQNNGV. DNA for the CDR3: TGTGCCAGCAGCCGATTGGGGAACACTGAAGCTTTCTTT. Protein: CASSRLGNTEAFF.

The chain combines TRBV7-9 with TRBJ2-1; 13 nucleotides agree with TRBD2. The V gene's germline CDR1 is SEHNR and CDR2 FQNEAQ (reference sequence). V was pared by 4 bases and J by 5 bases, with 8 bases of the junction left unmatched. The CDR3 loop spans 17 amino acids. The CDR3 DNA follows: TGTGCCAGCAGCTCCCCACTAGCGGGAGGGGTCCACAATGAGCAGTTCTTC. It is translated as CASSSPLAGGVHNEQFF.

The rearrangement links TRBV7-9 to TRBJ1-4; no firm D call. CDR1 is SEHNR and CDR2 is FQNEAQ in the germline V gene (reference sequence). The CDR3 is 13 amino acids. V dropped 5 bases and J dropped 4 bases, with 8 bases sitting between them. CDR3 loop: CASSPPFNEKLFF. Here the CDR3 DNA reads TGTGCCAGCAGCCCCCCGTTTAATGAAAAACTGTTTTTT.

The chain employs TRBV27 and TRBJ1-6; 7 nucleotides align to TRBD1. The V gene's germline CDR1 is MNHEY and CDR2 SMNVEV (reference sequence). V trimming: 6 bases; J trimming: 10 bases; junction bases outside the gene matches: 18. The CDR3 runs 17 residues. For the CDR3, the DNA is TGTGCCAGCAGATCCCACCTCGCAGGGGGGTTGGGGTCACCCCTCCACTTT. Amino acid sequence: CASRSHLAGGLGSPLHF.

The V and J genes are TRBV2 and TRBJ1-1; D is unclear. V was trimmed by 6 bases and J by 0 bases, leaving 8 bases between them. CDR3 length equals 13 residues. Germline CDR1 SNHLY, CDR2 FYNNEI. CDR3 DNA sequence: TGTGCCAGCAGGCCAGGCTTGAACACTGAAGCTTTCTTT. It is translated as CASRPGLNTEAFF.

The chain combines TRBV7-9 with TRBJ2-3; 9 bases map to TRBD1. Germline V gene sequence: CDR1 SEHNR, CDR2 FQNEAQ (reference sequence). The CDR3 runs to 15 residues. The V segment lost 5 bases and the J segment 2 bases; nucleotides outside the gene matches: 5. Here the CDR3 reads CASSLRDRATDTQYF. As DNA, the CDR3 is TGTGCCAGCAGCCTCCGGGACAGGGCCACAGATACGCAGTATTTT.

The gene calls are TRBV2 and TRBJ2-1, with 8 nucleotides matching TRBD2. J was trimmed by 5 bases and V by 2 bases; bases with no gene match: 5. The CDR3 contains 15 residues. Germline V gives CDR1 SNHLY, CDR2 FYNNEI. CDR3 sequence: CASSELREVNNEQFF. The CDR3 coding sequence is TGTGCCAGCAGTGAATTGCGGGAGGTTAACAATGAGCAGTTCTTC.

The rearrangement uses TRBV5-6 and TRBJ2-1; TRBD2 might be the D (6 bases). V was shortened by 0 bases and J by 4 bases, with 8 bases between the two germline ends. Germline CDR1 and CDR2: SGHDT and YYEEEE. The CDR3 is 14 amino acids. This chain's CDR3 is CASSLAGVYNEQFF. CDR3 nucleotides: TGTGCCAGCAGCTTGGCGGGGGTGTACAATGAGCAGTTCTTC.

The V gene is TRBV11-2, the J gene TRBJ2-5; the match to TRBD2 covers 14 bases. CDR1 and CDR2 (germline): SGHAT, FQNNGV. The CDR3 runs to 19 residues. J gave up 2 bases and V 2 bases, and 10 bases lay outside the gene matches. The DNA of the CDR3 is TGTGCCAGCAGCTTAAGGACTAGCGGGGGGACCGGATATCAAGAGACCCAGTACTTC. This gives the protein CASSLRTSGGTGYQETQYF. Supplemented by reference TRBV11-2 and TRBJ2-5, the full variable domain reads EAGVAQSPRYKIIEKRQSVAFWCNPISGHATLYWYQQILGQGPKLLIQFQNNGVVDDSQLPKDRFSAERLKGVDSTLKIQPAKLEDSAVYLCASSLRTSGGTGYQETQYFGPGTRLLVL.

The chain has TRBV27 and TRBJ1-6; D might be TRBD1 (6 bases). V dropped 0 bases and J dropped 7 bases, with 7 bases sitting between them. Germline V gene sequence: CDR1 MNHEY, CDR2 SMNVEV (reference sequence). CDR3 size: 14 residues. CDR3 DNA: TGTGCCAGCAGTTTATCCACAGGGAATTCACCCCTCCACTTT. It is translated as CASSLSTGNSPLHF.

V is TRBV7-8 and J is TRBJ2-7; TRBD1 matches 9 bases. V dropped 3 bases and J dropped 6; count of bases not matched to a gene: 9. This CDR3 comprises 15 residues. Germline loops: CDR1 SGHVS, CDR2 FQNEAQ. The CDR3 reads CASSLPPQGAGEQYF. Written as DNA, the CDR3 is TGTGCCAGCAGCTTGCCCCCACAGGGGGCCGGCGAGCAGTACTTC.

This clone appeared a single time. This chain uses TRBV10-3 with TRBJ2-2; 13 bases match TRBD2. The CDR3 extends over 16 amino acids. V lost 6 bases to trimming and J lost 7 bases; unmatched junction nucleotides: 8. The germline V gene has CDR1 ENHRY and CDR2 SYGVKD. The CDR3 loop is CAISSTSGRAGGELFF. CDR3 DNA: TGTGCCATCAGCTCTACTAGCGGGAGGGCCGGCGGGGAGCTGTTTTTT.

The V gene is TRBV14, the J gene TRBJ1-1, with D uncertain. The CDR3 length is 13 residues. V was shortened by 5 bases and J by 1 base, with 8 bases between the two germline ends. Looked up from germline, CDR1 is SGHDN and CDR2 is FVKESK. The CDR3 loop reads CASSSVKNTEAFF. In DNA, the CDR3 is TGTGCCAGCAGCTCAGTTAAGAACACTGAAGCTTTCTTT. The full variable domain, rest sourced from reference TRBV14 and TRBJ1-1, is EAGVTQFPSHSVIEKGQTVTLRCDPISGHDNLYWYRRVMGKEIKFLLHFVKESKQDESGMPNNRFLAERTGGTYSTLKVQPAELEDSGVYFCASSSVKNTEAFFGQGTRLTVV.

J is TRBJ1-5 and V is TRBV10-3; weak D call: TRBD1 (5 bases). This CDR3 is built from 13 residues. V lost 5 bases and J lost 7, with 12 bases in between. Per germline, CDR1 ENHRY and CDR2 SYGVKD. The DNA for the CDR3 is TGTGCCATCAGTCGAAAAGGGGACCAGCCCCAGCATTTT. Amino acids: CAISRKGDQPQHF.

Here the CDR3 DNA reads TGTGCCAGCAGTTCAACAGGGGGGCAGCCCCAGCATTTT. This encodes CASSSTGGQPQHF. The rearrangement joins TRBV6-1 to TRBJ1-5; 8 bases are shared with TRBD1. The CDR3 runs to 13 residues. The ends lost 5 bases at V and 7 bases at J; junction bases unmatched: 4. Germline V lookup: CDR1 MNHNS, CDR2 SASEGT.

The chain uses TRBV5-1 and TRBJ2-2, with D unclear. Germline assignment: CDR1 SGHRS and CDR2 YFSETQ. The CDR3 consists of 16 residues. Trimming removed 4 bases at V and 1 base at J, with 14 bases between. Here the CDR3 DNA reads TGCGCCAGCAGCCGTACGACGGGTCGGAACACCGGGGAGCTGTTTTTT. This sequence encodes CASSRTTGRNTGELFF.

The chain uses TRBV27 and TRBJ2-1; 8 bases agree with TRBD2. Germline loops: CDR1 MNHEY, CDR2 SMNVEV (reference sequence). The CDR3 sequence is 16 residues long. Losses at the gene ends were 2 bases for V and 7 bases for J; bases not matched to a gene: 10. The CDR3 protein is CASSLERPGLGNEQFF. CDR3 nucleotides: TGTGCCAGCAGTTTAGAGAGACCGGGACTAGGAAATGAGCAGTTCTTC.

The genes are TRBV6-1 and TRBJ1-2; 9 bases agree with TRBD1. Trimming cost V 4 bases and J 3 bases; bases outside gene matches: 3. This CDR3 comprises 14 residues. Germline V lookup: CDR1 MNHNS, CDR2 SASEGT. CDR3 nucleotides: TGTGCCAGCAGTGCCCGACAGGGGGACTATGGCTACACCTTC. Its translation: CASSARQGDYGYTF.

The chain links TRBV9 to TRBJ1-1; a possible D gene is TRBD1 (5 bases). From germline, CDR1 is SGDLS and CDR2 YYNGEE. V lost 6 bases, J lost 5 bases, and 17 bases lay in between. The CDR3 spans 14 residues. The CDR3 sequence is CASTPGAWGTEAFF. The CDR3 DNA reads TGTGCCAGCACTCCTGGGGCCTGGGGGACTGAAGCTTTCTTT.

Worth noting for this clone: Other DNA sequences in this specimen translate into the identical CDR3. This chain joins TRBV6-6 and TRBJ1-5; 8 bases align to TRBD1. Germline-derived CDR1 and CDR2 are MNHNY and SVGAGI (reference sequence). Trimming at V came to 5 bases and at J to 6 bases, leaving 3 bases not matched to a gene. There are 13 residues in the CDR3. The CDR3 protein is CASSGQGSQPQHF. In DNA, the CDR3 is TGTGCCAGCAGTGGACAGGGAAGTCAGCCCCAGCATTTT.

CDR3 nucleotide sequence: TGTGCCAGCAGTTCAATTACTCCGAACACCGGGGAGCTGTTTTTT. Translated: CASSSITPNTGELFF. This chain connects TRBV27 to TRBJ2-2; no firm D call. CDR3 length: 15 residues. The germline V gene encodes CDR1 MNHEY and CDR2 SMNVEV (reference sequence). V lost 4 bases to trimming and J lost 0 bases, with 9 bases between them.

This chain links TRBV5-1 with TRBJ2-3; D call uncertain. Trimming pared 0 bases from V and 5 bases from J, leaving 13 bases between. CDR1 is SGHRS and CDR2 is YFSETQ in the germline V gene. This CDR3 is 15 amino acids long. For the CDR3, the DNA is TGCGCCAGCAGCTTGGAGTGGCAAGGCGGAGATACGCAGTATTTT. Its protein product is CASSLEWQGGDTQYF. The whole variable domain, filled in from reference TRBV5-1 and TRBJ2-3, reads KAGVTQTPRYLIKTRGQQVTLSCSPISGHRSVSWYQQTPGQGLQFLFEYFSETQRNKGNFPGRFSGRQFSNSRSEMNVSTLELGDSALYLCASSLEWQGGDTQYFGPGTRLTVL.

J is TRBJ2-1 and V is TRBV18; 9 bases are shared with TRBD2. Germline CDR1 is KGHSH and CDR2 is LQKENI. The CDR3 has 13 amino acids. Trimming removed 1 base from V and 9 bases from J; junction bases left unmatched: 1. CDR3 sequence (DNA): TGTGCCAGCTCACCACTAGCGGGAGCTGAGCAGTTCTTC. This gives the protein CASSPLAGAEQFF. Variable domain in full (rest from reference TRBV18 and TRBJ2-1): NAGVMQNPRHLVRRRGQEARLRCSPMKGHSHVYWYRQLPEEGLKFMVYLQKENIIDESGMPKERFSAEFPKEGPSILRIQQVVRGDSAAYFCASSPLAGAEQFFGPGTRLTVL.

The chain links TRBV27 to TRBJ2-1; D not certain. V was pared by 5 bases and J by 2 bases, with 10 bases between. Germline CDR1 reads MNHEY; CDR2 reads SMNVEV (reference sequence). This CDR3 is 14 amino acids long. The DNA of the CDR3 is TGTGCCAGCAGTCCTCCTAGGCCCTACAATGAGCAGTTCTTC. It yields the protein CASSPPRPYNEQFF.

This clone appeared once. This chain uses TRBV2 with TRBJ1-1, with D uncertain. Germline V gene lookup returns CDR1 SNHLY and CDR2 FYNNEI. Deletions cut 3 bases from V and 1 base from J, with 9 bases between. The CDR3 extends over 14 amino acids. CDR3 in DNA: TGTGCCAGCAGTGACGTACCGCCGAACACTGAAGCTTTCTTT. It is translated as CASSDVPPNTEAFF.